The T cell receptor (beta chain) under discussion was sequenced for a study of identical twins. This clonotype was counted a few times. Antigen specificity is unknown. There are 14 residues in the CDR3. V lost 3 bases, J lost 1 base, and 5 bases stayed unmatched. Germline V gene sequence: CDR1 DFQATT, CDR2 SNEGSKA (reference sequence). Healthy Caucasians made up all donors. Study conclusions and caveats: An excess of low generation probability was shown by twin-shared out-of-frame alpha sequences. Memory repertoires showed no such pattern, whereas abundant cord blood beta clonotypes carried fewer insertions.

With template switching, a universal primer site was added, and the cDNA carried unique molecular identifiers. One entry per CDR3 protein, called by TCRdb with MiXCR from the 5' RACE reads. Of around 680,000 distinct CDR3 sequences listed, around 8.3% are singletons. The sample also formed part of further work on yellow fever vaccine responses in identical twins.

The sequenced sample consisted of PBMCs. The gene calls are TRBV20-1 and TRBJ1-1, with 7 bases that match TRBD1. The sequence came from a woman between 18 and 29 years old in good health. CDR3 nucleotides: TGCAGTGCTAGGGGGACAGTGGAGAACACTGAAGCTTTCTTT. Translated: CSARGTVENTEAFF.